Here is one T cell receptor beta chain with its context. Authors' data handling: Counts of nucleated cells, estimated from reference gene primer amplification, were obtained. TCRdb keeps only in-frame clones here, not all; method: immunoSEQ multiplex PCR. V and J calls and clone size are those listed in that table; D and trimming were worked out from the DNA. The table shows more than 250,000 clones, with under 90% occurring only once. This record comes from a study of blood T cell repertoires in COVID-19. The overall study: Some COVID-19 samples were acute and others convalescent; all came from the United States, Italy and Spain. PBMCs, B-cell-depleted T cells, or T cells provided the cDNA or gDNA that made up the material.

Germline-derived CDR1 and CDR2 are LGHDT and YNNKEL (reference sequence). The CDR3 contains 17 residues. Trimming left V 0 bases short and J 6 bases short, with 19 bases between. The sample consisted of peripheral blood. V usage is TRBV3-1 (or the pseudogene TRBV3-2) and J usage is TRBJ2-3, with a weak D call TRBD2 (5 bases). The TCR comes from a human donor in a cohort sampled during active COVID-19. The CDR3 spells CASSQDRRLSGSDTQYF. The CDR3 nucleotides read TGTGCCAGCAGCCAAGATAGGAGACTATCAGGTTCCGATACGCAGTATTTT.